A selection of T cell receptor beta chains follows, all from one sample in a study of metastatic and nonmetastatic thyroid tumors. Through MiXCR, TCRdb re-clonotyped the PCR reads. This sample has just over 20,000 clones, with approximately 12% found just once. Sequenced material: blood. The receptors shown here come from a male donor with papillary thyroid cancer or a benign thyroid nodule (not recorded which). Some clones in this sample may be carry-over from other donors' samples. Each CDR3 is given with its conserved first and last residue. A D gene is named only where the DNA matches it firmly. Expanded clones are given a class, and other clones once, few, many or no size at all.

CDR3nt | CDR3aa | abundance | v_gene | len | d_gene | j_gene
TGTGCCAGCAGTCCTGGGACAGGTTCCTACGAGCAGTACTTC | CASSPGTGSYEQYF | NA | TRBV2 | 14 | TRBD1 | TRBJ2-7
TGTGCCAGTAGTATTGTCCCCCCAGGAGAGCAGTACTTC | CASSIVPPGEQYF | many | TRBV19 | 13 | NA | TRBJ2-7
TGTGCCAGTACCGATTCAGGGACGAGGGAGACCCAGTACTTC | CASTDSGTRETQYF | many | TRBV19 | 14 | NA | TRBJ2-5
TGTGCCAGCTCACCACCGGGACCGAACACTGAAGCTTTCTTT | CASSPPGPNTEAFF | many | TRBV18 | 14 | NA | TRBJ1-1
TGTGCCAGCAGTTACCGGTACGGGACCCACAACTATGGCTACACCTTC | CASSYRYGTHNYGYTF | NA | TRBV6-5 | 16 | NA | TRBJ1-2
TGTGCCAGCAGTTTAGCGAGGGGCAGGGGGATCTACAATGAGCAGTTCTTC | CASSLARGRGIYNEQFF | NA | TRBV12-3/TRBV12-4 | 17 | TRBD1 | TRBJ2-1
TGTGCCAGCACCACCCGAATCAGGGACTATGGCTACACCTTC | CASTTRIRDYGYTF | medium-sized | TRBV12-3/TRBV12-4 | 14 | NA | TRBJ1-2
TGTGCCAGCAGCGTAGAATTAGGAGGGACAGGGCCTGGCTACACCTTC | CASSVELGGTGPGYTF | many | TRBV9 | 16 | TRBD1 | TRBJ1-2
TGTGCCAGTAGTATAAGTATGAACACTGAAGCTTTCTTT | CASSISMNTEAFF | many | TRBV19 | 13 | NA | TRBJ1-1
TGTGCCAGCACCCCAGCGGGAGACTCCTACAATGAGCAGTTCTTC | CASTPAGDSYNEQFF | many | TRBV3-1 | 15 | TRBD2 | TRBJ2-1
TGTGCCAGCAGCTTAATGGGTGGGACAGGGGATGGCTACACCTTC | CASSLMGGTGDGYTF | many | TRBV7-3 | 15 | TRBD1 | TRBJ1-2
TGTGCCAGCAGCTTAATGAAGAATAGCACAGATACGCAGTATTTT | CASSLMKNSTDTQYF | many | TRBV5-6 | 15 | NA | TRBJ2-3
TGTGCCAGCAGTTTCCGGGGAGGGGGATTCTATGGCTACACCTTC | CASSFRGGGFYGYTF | medium-sized | TRBV28 | 15 | NA | TRBJ1-2
TGTGCCAGCAGTGGATTCGTGTGGAATGGTTATGGCTACACCTTC | CASSGFVWNGYGYTF | few | TRBV6-1 | 15 | NA | TRBJ1-2
TGTGCCAGCAGCCAAGGGGGGGGAGGCGCGAACACCGGGGAGCTGTTTTTT | CASSQGGGGANTGELFF | many | TRBV4-2 | 17 | TRBD2 | TRBJ2-2
TGTGCCAGCAGTTTATCCCAGGACAGGTTGGGAGCTACGCAGTATTTT | CASSLSQDRLGATQYF | medium-sized | TRBV27 | 16 | TRBD1 | TRBJ2-3
TGTGCCAGCAGCTTAGCTCCAGCGGGAAGCTCCTACAATGAGCAGTTCTTC | CASSLAPAGSSYNEQFF | many | TRBV7-8 | 17 | TRBD2 | TRBJ2-1
TGCAGTGCCCCATTAAAGGGACTAGCAGCCAATGAGCAGTTCTTC | CSAPLKGLAANEQFF | many | TRBV20-1 | 15 | TRBD2 | TRBJ2-1
TGTGCTAGTGGTGGGACAGGGGCCGACGAGCAGTACTTC | CASGGTGADEQYF | medium-sized | TRBV12-5 | 13 | TRBD1 | TRBJ2-7
TGTGCCAGCAGTTTACAGGGGTCAGGCTCCTACGAGCAGTACTTC | CASSLQGSGSYEQYF | NA | TRBV6-5 | 15 | TRBD1 | TRBJ2-7
TGTGCCAGCAGCTTGAGTTTAGGGTTCGAGACCCAGTACTTC | CASSLSLGFETQYF | NA | TRBV7-9 | 14 | NA | TRBJ2-5
TGCAGTGCTAGATACGGTACGAACACTGAAGCTTTCTTT | CSARYGTNTEAFF | NA | TRBV20-1 | 13 | NA | TRBJ1-1
TGTGCCAGCACGGCCGCGGGAGGTTACGAGCAGTACTTC | CASTAAGGYEQYF | medium-sized | TRBV6-1 | 13 | TRBD2 | TRBJ2-7
TGTGCCTGGAGTGTAGGGCCGAAGGGAGACGGCTACACCTTC | CAWSVGPKGDGYTF | many | TRBV30 | 14 | NA | TRBJ1-2
TGTGCCATCAGTGAGTTCACACCGGATACGCAGTATTTT | CAISEFTPDTQYF | medium-sized | TRBV10-3 | 13 | NA | TRBJ2-3
TGTGCCAGCAGTGAGGGTTCGGGGTTTAGCTACGAGCAGTACTTC | CASSEGSGFSYEQYF | NA | TRBV6-1 | 15 | NA | TRBJ2-7
TGTGCCAGCAGTTTAATGGGACAGGGGCGAAACGAGCAGTACTTC | CASSLMGQGRNEQYF | medium-sized | TRBV12-3/TRBV12-4 | 15 | TRBD1 | TRBJ2-7
TGCAGTGCTAGAGTAACAGACAATGAGCAGTTCTTC | CSARVTDNEQFF | many | TRBV20-1 | 12 | NA | TRBJ2-1
TGTGCCAGCAGCCAAGCCGGGGGCCTCAATGAGCAGTTCTTC | CASSQAGGLNEQFF | many | TRBV3-1 | 14 | NA | TRBJ2-1
TGCGCCAGCAGTACCGGGACTAGCGAGCAGTACTTC | CASSTGTSEQYF | medium-sized | TRBV10-1 | 12 | TRBD2 | TRBJ2-7
TGTGCCAGCAGTCCCCTTGGCTACGAGCAGTACTTC | CASSPLGYEQYF | many | TRBV12-3/TRBV12-4 | 12 | NA | TRBJ2-7
TGTGCCAGCAGTGTGGGGGGTAGGTTGAGTGAGCAGTACTTC | CASSVGGRLSEQYF | medium-sized | TRBV6-1 | 14 | NA | TRBJ2-7
TGCAGTGCTAGGGGACCACCGGTACTAGCGGCTTCATACGAGCAGTACTTC | CSARGPPVLAASYEQYF | NA | TRBV20-1 | 17 | TRBD2 | TRBJ2-7
TGCAGTGCTAGAAACCCTCCGGGACAGGGCGCCGGGGAGCTGTTTTTT | CSARNPPGQGAGELFF | few | TRBV20-1 | 16 | TRBD1 | TRBJ2-2
TGTGCCAGCAGCCCCACTAGCGGGAGGGCGATTGAGCAGTACTTC | CASSPTSGRAIEQYF | many | TRBV7-6 | 15 | TRBD2 | TRBJ2-7
TGTGCCAGCAGCTGGACGCCGACAGGGGGGAGGAACGAGCAGTACTTC | CASSWTPTGGRNEQYF | NA | TRBV12-3/TRBV12-4 | 16 | TRBD1 | TRBJ2-7
TGTGCCAGCAGTCGGACAGGGTTGGGAGAGACCCAGTACTTC | CASSRTGLGETQYF | many | TRBV6-1 | 14 | TRBD1 | TRBJ2-5
TGCGCCAGCAGCTTGGGGACAGGGATGAACACCGGGGAGCTGTTTTTT | CASSLGTGMNTGELFF | medium-sized | TRBV5-1 | 16 | TRBD1 | TRBJ2-2
TGTGCCAGCAGTCCCATGGCAGGCTCTGGAAACACCATATATTTT | CASSPMAGSGNTIYF | NA | TRBV6-1 | 15 | NA | TRBJ1-3
TGTGCCAGTAGATTTATGAACACTGAAGCTTTCTTT | CASRFMNTEAFF | few | TRBV19 | 12 | NA | TRBJ1-1
TGTGCCAGCAGAACGTGGGGGGCCACTGAAGCTTTCTTT | CASRTWGATEAFF | many | TRBV7-8 | 13 | NA | TRBJ1-1
TGTGCCTGGATGGGGCGGGGCCGGGGCTACACCTTC | CAWMGRGRGYTF | NA | TRBV30 | 12 | NA | TRBJ1-2
TGTGCCAGCTCACCATTCAAGGGCTTGGACACTGAAGCTTTCTTT | CASSPFKGLDTEAFF | many | TRBV18 | 15 | NA | TRBJ1-1
TGTGCCAGCAGTTACAACACTATCCGAACTTCAACGGAGACCCAGTACTTC | CASSYNTIRTSTETQYF | medium-sized | TRBV6-5 | 17 | NA | TRBJ2-5
TGTGCCAGCAGTTTCGGGTTTACGGGAGGGCCGATAGATACGCAGTATTTT | CASSFGFTGGPIDTQYF | few | TRBV27 | 17 | TRBD2 | TRBJ2-3
TGTGCCAGCAGCGTAGGCGGACTAGCGGACTACAATGAGCAGTTCTTC | CASSVGGLADYNEQFF | once | TRBV9 | 16 | TRBD2 | TRBJ2-1
TGTGCCAGCAGTCTAGCGGGAGCCGGGGGCAATGAGCAGTTCTTC | CASSLAGAGGNEQFF | many | TRBV6-1 | 15 | TRBD2 | TRBJ2-1
TGTGCCAGCAGCCAAGCCCCAGGGACGGGCAAGCCCCAGCATTTT | CASSQAPGTGKPQHF | many | TRBV16 | 15 | NA | TRBJ1-5
TGTGCCAGCAGTTTAGTGGGGAGGGGAGCTAATGAAAAACTGTTTTTT | CASSLVGRGANEKLFF | many | TRBV12-3/TRBV12-4 | 16 | NA | TRBJ1-4
TGCAGTGCTAGACCGGGGGCCAGGGATGAGCAGTTCTTC | CSARPGARDEQFF | NA | TRBV20-1 | 13 | NA | TRBJ2-1
TGTGCCTGGAAGAAGGGACACAATAGCAATCAGCCCCAGCATTTT | CAWKKGHNSNQPQHF | few | TRBV30 | 15 | NA | TRBJ1-5
TGTGCCAGCAGCGTCGGGACAGCCTATGGCTACACCTTC | CASSVGTAYGYTF | many | TRBV9 | 13 | TRBD1 | TRBJ1-2